This is a list of T cell receptor beta chains from one sample in a study of blood T cell repertoires in COVID-19. The protocol was immunoSEQ multiplex PCR, while the TCRdb copy is restricted to in-frame clones and leaves out a portion. The data contain some 64,000 clones, 72% of them seen just once; the ten biggest clones take up approximately 51%. Sequencing was performed on PBMCs or T cells enriched from blood (not recorded which). The receptor source for this set is a woman in her sixties who had been exposed to COVID-19. The CDR3 runs from the conserved cysteine through the conserved F or W. D genes are given only for firm matches. Clone size is given for some rows only: seen once, a few or many times, or a class if the clone is expanded.

d_gene	v_gene	j_gene	len	abundance	CDR3aa	CDR3nt
-	TRBV24-1	TRBJ1-2	14	many	CATSDDGQPYGYTF	TGTGCCACCAGTGACGACGGACAGCCCTATGGCTACACCTTC
TRBD1	TRBV3-1/TRBV3-2	TRBJ1-2	15	-	CASSQEGQPFYGYTF	TGTGCCAGCAGCCAAGAGGGACAGCCCTTCTATGGCTACACCTTC
TRBD2	TRBV7-9	TRBJ2-3	15	-	CASSLGSGGLSAQYF	TGTGCCAGCAGCTTAGGTAGCGGGGGGCTGTCTGCGCAGTATTTT
-	TRBV6-1	TRBJ2-5	15	-	CASSEDPGSRETQYF	TGTGCCAGCAGTGAAGATCCGGGGAGCAGGGAGACCCAGTACTTC
-	TRBV7-6	TRBJ1-1	14	few	CASSLLVRNTEAFF	TGTGCCAGCAGCTTATTGGTGAGGAACACTGAAGCTTTCTTT
-	TRBV6-6	TRBJ1-2	11	few	CASGTPGGYTF	TGTGCCAGCGGGACTCCGGGTGGCTACACCTTC
-	TRBV5-1	TRBJ2-7	14	-	CASSLERIPGEQYF	TGCGCCAGCAGCTTGGAACGAATTCCGGGGGAGCAGTACTTC
TRBD1	TRBV5-1	TRBJ2-5	15	-	CASSYGQGARETQYF	TGCGCCAGCAGTTATGGACAGGGGGCGCGAGAGACCCAGTACTTC
-	TRBV18	TRBJ2-7	13	-	CASSRQVDYEQYF	TGTGCCAGCTCCAGGCAGGTAGACTACGAGCAGTACTTC
TRBD1	TRBV29-1	TRBJ1-2	12	-	CSVRRQGGGYTF	TGCAGCGTTAGAAGACAGGGTGGAGGCTACACCTTC
-	TRBV5-4	TRBJ1-4	16	-	CASSFWGSGTNEKLFF	TGTGCCAGCAGCTTCTGGGGGAGCGGGACTAATGAAAAACTGTTTTTT
-	TRBV4-1	TRBJ1-1	12	-	CASLGGPTEAFF	TGCGCCAGTTTGGGGGGGCCGACTGAAGCTTTCTTT
TRBD1	TRBV7-2	TRBJ1-5	13	-	CASTGDSYQPQHF	TGTGCCAGCACCGGGGACAGTTATCAGCCCCAGCATTTT
TRBD1	TRBV5-6	TRBJ1-4	15	-	CASSLDRGASEKLFF	TGTGCCAGCAGCTTGGACAGGGGGGCCAGTGAAAAACTGTTTTTT
-	TRBV5-1	TRBJ2-4	14	few	CASSLDSGKNIQYF	TGCGCCAGCAGCTTGGACTCCGGCAAAAACATTCAGTACTTC
TRBD1	TRBV5-6	TRBJ2-1	15	few	CASSRDRGSYNEQFF	TGTGCCAGCAGCCGCGACAGGGGCTCCTACAATGAGCAGTTCTTC
-	TRBV28	TRBJ2-3	15	-	CASTLGGWGTDTQYF	TGTGCCAGCACCTTAGGGGGTTGGGGCACAGATACGCAGTATTTT
-	TRBV7-9	TRBJ1-4	14	-	CASSLLQDGEKLFF	TGTGCCAGCAGCTTGCTACAGGATGGTGAAAAACTGTTTTTT
TRBD1	TRBV29-1	TRBJ2-2	12	-	CSATGRTGELFF	TGCAGCGCGACAGGGCGCACCGGGGAGCTGTTTTTT
TRBD2	TRBV11-3	TRBJ2-2	18	-	CASSRQTSGRIRTGELFF	TGTGCCAGCAGCCGTCAGACTAGCGGGAGAATTCGAACCGGGGAGCTGTTTTTT
TRBD2	TRBV5-1	TRBJ2-7	15	-	CASSSTSGVPYEQYF	TGCGCCAGCAGCTCTACAAGCGGGGTCCCCTACGAGCAGTACTTC
-	TRBV13	TRBJ1-4	16	few	CASSLGRGATNEKLFF	TGTGCCAGCAGCTTAGGCAGGGGTGCAACTAATGAAAAACTGTTTTTT
-	TRBV28	TRBJ2-1	12	-	CASSTGRDEQFF	TGTGCCAGCAGTACGGGTCGAGATGAGCAGTTCTTC
-	TRBV24-1	TRBJ1-3	14	few	CATSVTGSGNTIYF	TGTGCCACCAGTGTAACAGGGTCGGGAAACACCATATATTTT
-	TRBV19	TRBJ1-5	15	-	CASSRNGISNQPQHF	TGTGCCAGTAGTAGAAACGGGATTAGTAATCAGCCCCAGCATTTT
-	TRBV15	TRBJ2-2	16	few	CATSRDILARTGELFF	TGTGCCACCAGCAGAGATATACTAGCAAGGACCGGGGAGCTGTTTTTT
TRBD2	TRBV4-2	TRBJ2-1	19	-	CASSQDTNLGGGLRNEQFF	TGTGCCAGCAGCCAAGATACAAATCTCGGGGGGGGCCTAAGGAATGAGCAGTTCTTC
TRBD2	TRBV18	TRBJ2-1	18	-	CASSPSGGPDNSYNEQFF	TGTGCCAGCTCACCAAGCGGGGGGCCGGATAACTCCTACAATGAGCAGTTCTTC
TRBD2	TRBV7-9	TRBJ2-7	13	-	CASSSGRIYEQYF	TGTGCCAGCAGTAGCGGGAGAATCTACGAGCAGTACTTC
-	TRBV7-9	TRBJ1-2	17	few	CASSPPETGFRNYGYTF	TGTGCCAGCAGTCCCCCCGAAACAGGATTCCGTAACTATGGCTACACCTTC
-	TRBV5-8	TRBJ2-3	11	-	CASSFESTQYF	TGTGCCAGCAGCTTCGAGTCTACGCAGTATTTT
TRBD2	TRBV9	TRBJ2-3	16	-	CASRVAGGPFTDTQYF	TGTGCCAGCAGAGTAGCGGGAGGGCCTTTTACAGATACGCAGTATTTT
-	TRBV20-1	TRBJ1-6	14	-	CSASPRGRNSPLHF	TGCAGTGCTAGTCCGCGGGGGAGGAATTCACCCCTCCACTTT
-	TRBV5-1	TRBJ1-2	15	-	CASSLSGVANYGYTF	TGCGCCAGCAGCTTGTCGGGGGTGGCTAACTATGGCTACACCTTC
-	TRBV7-8	TRBJ2-1	16	once	CASSSAVTGLYNEQFF	TGTGCCAGCAGCTCAGCCGTGACAGGTCTGTACAATGAGCAGTTCTTC
TRBD1	TRBV7-2	TRBJ2-5	18	-	CASSRFWGVGGMRETQYF	TGTGCCAGCAGCCGGTTTTGGGGAGTAGGGGGCATGAGAGAGACCCAGTACTTC
-	TRBV7-9	TRBJ2-4	12	few	CASNPGGNIQYF	TGTGCCAGCAACCCAGGGGGGAACATTCAGTACTTC
TRBD2	TRBV9	TRBJ2-5	16	-	CASSVAGGQPQETQYF	TGTGCCAGCAGCGTAGCGGGAGGGCAGCCCCAAGAGACCCAGTACTTC
TRBD1	TRBV28	TRBJ1-1	14	-	CASSAYRGPTEAFF	TGTGCCAGCAGTGCTTACAGGGGGCCCACTGAAGCTTTCTTT
TRBD1	TRBV9	TRBJ2-1	14	-	CASSVGTGSNEQFF	TGTGCCAGCAGCGTAGGGACAGGGAGCAATGAGCAGTTCTTC
-	TRBV19	TRBJ2-7	12	-	CASSIGGNEQYF	TGTGCCAGTAGTATTGGCGGTAACGAGCAGTACTTC
-	TRBV15	TRBJ1-5	15	-	CATSSGFRLNQPQHF	TGTGCCACCAGCAGTGGTTTCAGGCTAAATCAGCCCCAGCATTTT
TRBD1	TRBV3-1/TRBV3-2	TRBJ1-1	12	-	CASSQRQGLAFF	TGTGCCAGCAGCCAACGACAGGGCTTGGCTTTCTTT
-	TRBV3-1/TRBV3-2	TRBJ1-5	13	-	CASSPGLSQPQHF	TGTGCCAGCAGCCCAGGGTTGTCTCAGCCCCAGCATTTT
TRBD2	TRBV19	TRBJ2-1	16	-	CASSIPGGSSYNEQFF	TGTGCCAGTAGTATTCCTGGCGGGAGCTCCTACAATGAGCAGTTCTTC
-	TRBV5-4	TRBJ1-1	14	-	CASSLGQRDTEAFF	TGTGCCAGCAGCTTGGGTCAGCGCGACACTGAAGCTTTCTTT
-	TRBV5-1	TRBJ1-2	11	few	CASSDGAGYTF	TGCGCCAGCAGTGATGGGGCAGGCTACACCTTC
-	TRBV19	TRBJ1-2	14	-	CASTSGQTNYGYTF	-